This T cell receptor (beta chain) comes out of a study of blood T cells in healthy people across ages. Across the whole study: Template switching captured about one barcoded beta molecule per two T cells. Findings of the study overall: Diversity figures derived from one million T cells were judged to underestimate the true value.

With a J-beta primer mix and a sample-barcoded 5' primer, a second PCR ran about 6 to 11 cycles. TCRdb re-analysed the 5' RACE reads in MiXCR, keeping a single row per CDR3 protein. The data hold approximately 600,000 distinct CDR3 sequences, with roughly 50% observed a single time. Russia was home to the donors, healthy Caucasian individuals aged about 6 to 90. Samples each had at least 6 micrograms of total RNA extracted. The CDR3 covers 16 residues. Trimming pared 0 bases from V and 3 bases from J, leaving 16 bases between. Germline lookup yields CDR1 DFQATT and CDR2 SNEGSKA (reference sequence). A remark on this clonotype: Antigen specificity is unknown.

The sample consisted of blood. The receptor comes from a man aged 55 to 70 in good health. V gene TRBV20-1 combines with J gene TRBJ2-3; D may be TRBD1 or TRBD2 (5 bases each). This CDR3 reads CSARDFEGPGTDTQYF. Here the CDR3 DNA reads TGCAGTGCTAGAGATTTCGAGGGGCCGGGTACAGATACGCAGTATTTT.